A selection of T cell receptor beta chains follows, all from one sample in a study of cytomegalovirus exposure and HLA in healthy donors. The repertoire was sequenced with immunoSEQ multiplex PCR; TCRdb's copy has only in-frame clones and lacks some. Of approximately 150,000 clones in the sample, over 75% were seen once. Sequencing used PBMCs. Receptors originate from a man aged 25-45 years in good health and CMV-seropositive. Both conserved end residues are part of each CDR3. D genes are given only for firm matches. A row's size may be missing; if present it is once, few, many or a size class.

abundance	v_gene	j_gene	d_gene	CDR3aa	CDR3nt
NA	TRBV5-4	TRBJ2-5	NA	CASSPSPQGWQETQYF	TGTGCCAGCAGCCCCAGCCCACAGGGATGGCAAGAGACCCAGTACTTC
NA	TRBV19	TRBJ1-5	NA	CASSSYLGKGDQPQHF	TGTGCCAGTAGTTCATATCTAGGGAAGGGGGATCAGCCCCAGCATTTT
once	TRBV18	TRBJ1-5	TRBD1	CASSPGQGAASSPQHF	TGTGCCAGCTCACCGGGACAGGGCGCCGCGAGTTCGCCCCAGCATTTT
NA	TRBV9	TRBJ2-7	TRBD1	CASSFGTGASYEQYF	TGTGCCAGCAGCTTTGGGACAGGGGCCTCCTACGAGCAGTACTTC
NA	TRBV28	TRBJ1-5	TRBD1	CASRTGGGNQPQHF	TGTGCCAGCAGGACAGGGGGCGGCAATCAGCCCCAGCATTTT
NA	TRBV15	TRBJ2-1	NA	CATSRWSGSGTNEQFF	TGTGCCACCAGCAGATGGAGTGGTAGCGGAACGAATGAGCAGTTCTTC
NA	TRBV2	TRBJ2-3	NA	CASSEALLRSSGTDTQYF	TGTGCCAGCAGTGAAGCGCTTCTGCGTTCGTCTGGCACAGATACGCAGTATTTT
NA	TRBV29-1	TRBJ1-1	NA	CSEYRLMGTEAFF	TGCAGCGAGTACAGGCTTATGGGCACTGAAGCTTTCTTT
NA	TRBV27	TRBJ1-5	TRBD1	CASSLEGGLGQPQHF	TGTGCCAGCAGTTTGGAAGGGGGCTTGGGCCAGCCCCAGCATTTT
NA	TRBV30	TRBJ1-1	NA	CAWRSGVGRAFF	TGTGCCTGGAGAAGCGGGGTGGGGCGCGCTTTCTTT
NA	TRBV15	TRBJ1-4	NA	CATSRDGQNNEKLFF	TGTGCCACCAGCAGAGATGGGCAGAATAATGAAAAACTGTTTTTT
NA	TRBV7-6	TRBJ1-1	NA	CASSLGALNTEAFF	TGTGCCAGCAGCTTAGGGGCCCTGAACACTGAAGCTTTCTTT
few	TRBV6-4	TRBJ2-6	TRBD2	CASSGTSGSGANVLTF	TGTGCCAGCAGTGGGACTAGCGGGAGTGGGGCCAACGTCCTGACTTTC
NA	TRBV7-8	TRBJ2-3	NA	CASSLSLRSDLTDTQYF	TGTGCCAGCAGCTTATCTTTAAGGAGCGACCTCACAGATACGCAGTATTTT
NA	TRBV9	TRBJ1-6	TRBD1	CASSVESRRDRVDSYNSPLHF	TGTGCCAGCAGCGTAGAATCCCGCCGGGACAGGGTCGACTCCTATAATTCACCCCTCCACTTT
NA	TRBV27	TRBJ1-5	NA	CASGRTLGQPQHF	TGTGCCAGCGGCCGAACACTAGGTCAGCCCCAGCATTTT
NA	TRBV28	TRBJ2-1	NA	CASRAWGESDNEQFF	TGTGCCAGCAGGGCATGGGGGGAGTCGGATAATGAGCAGTTCTTC
NA	TRBV28	TRBJ2-2	TRBD1	CASSLIGTGAGELFF	TGTGCCAGCAGTTTGATCGGGACAGGGGCCGGGGAGCTGTTTTTT
NA	TRBV4-3	TRBJ2-7	TRBD2	CASSQDSGGTYEQYF	TGCGCCAGCAGCCAAGATAGCGGGGGTACCTACGAGCAGTACTTC
NA	TRBV5-5	TRBJ2-2	NA	CASSLKIAVTNTGELFF	TGTGCCAGCAGCCTGAAAATAGCGGTTACGAACACCGGGGAGCTGTTTTTT
once	TRBV7-2	TRBJ2-2	NA	CASSLAVSTGELFF	TGTGCCAGCAGCTTAGCCGTTTCCACCGGGGAGCTGTTTTTT
NA	TRBV20-1	TRBJ2-1	NA	CSAPTGGEQFF	TGCAGTGCTCCGACCGGGGGTGAGCAGTTCTTC
NA	TRBV28	TRBJ1-1	NA	CATSPFRSTEAFF	TGTGCCACTAGCCCATTCAGGAGCACTGAAGCTTTCTTT
few	TRBV6-6	TRBJ2-7	TRBD2	CASSLAGEVREQYF	TGTGCCAGCAGTCTAGCGGGAGAGGTTCGCGAGCAGTACTTC
NA	TRBV27	TRBJ2-7	NA	CASSPGLAYTYEQYF	TGTGCCAGCAGTCCCGGGCTAGCCTACACCTACGAGCAGTACTTC
NA	TRBV6-5	TRBJ2-7	NA	CASRDGTLPYEQYF	TGTGCCAGCAGAGACGGGACACTACCCTACGAGCAGTACTTC
NA	TRBV6-1	TRBJ1-1	TRBD1	CASRNYRGNTEAFF	TGTGCCAGCAGAAACTACAGGGGGAACACTGAAGCTTTCTTT
NA	TRBV7-2	TRBJ2-2	TRBD2	CASSQTSGGYAGELFF	TGTGCCAGCAGCCAGACTAGCGGGGGGTACGCCGGGGAGCTGTTTTTT
NA	TRBV11-2	TRBJ2-3	NA	CASSSLRRAEYTQYF	TGTGCCAGCAGCTCCCTCCGACGCGCGGAGTATACGCAGTATTTT
NA	TRBV10-3	TRBJ2-7	TRBD1	CAISESLWDRGTYEQYF	TGTGCCATCAGTGAGTCTCTATGGGACAGGGGAACCTACGAGCAGTACTTC
NA	TRBV18	TRBJ1-4	TRBD1	CASSSGTAGNEKLFF	TGTGCCAGCTCATCAGGGACAGCCGGGAATGAAAAACTGTTTTTT
NA	TRBV30	TRBJ2-5	NA	CAWSPRETQYF	TGTGCCTGGAGTCCTAGGGAGACCCAGTACTTC
once	TRBV4-1	TRBJ1-1	TRBD1	CASSQVPGQELNTEAFF	TGCGCCAGCAGCCAAGTTCCGGGACAGGAGTTGAACACTGAAGCTTTCTTT
NA	TRBV6-6	TRBJ2-3	NA	CASSYTADTQYF	TGTGCCAGCAGTTACACGGCAGATACGCAGTATTTT
few	TRBV4-1	TRBJ2-7	TRBD1	CASSQEEGQGPYEQYF	TGCGCCAGCAGCCAAGAGGAGGGACAGGGGCCCTACGAGCAGTACTTC
NA	TRBV27	TRBJ2-3	TRBD2	CASSFHLSPSGIGTDTQYF	TGTGCCAGCAGTTTCCACCTTTCCCCAAGCGGGATAGGCACAGATACGCAGTATTTT
once	TRBV4-1	TRBJ2-3	TRBD2	CASSQDRAGGHTDTQYF	TGCGCCAGCAGCCAAGACAGGGCGGGGGGGCACACAGATACGCAGTATTTT
NA	TRBV28	TRBJ1-6	TRBD1	CASSYSGTGASPLHF	TGTGCCAGCAGCTATTCCGGGACAGGGGCTTCACCCCTCCACTTT
NA	TRBV11-3	TRBJ2-7	TRBD1	CASSLGGGQGAYEQYF	TGTGCCAGCAGCTTAGGCGGGGGACAGGGAGCCTACGAGCAGTACTTC
NA	TRBV9	TRBJ2-1	TRBD2	CASSSGLAGTYNEQFF	TGTGCCAGCAGCTCCGGACTAGCGGGAACCTACAATGAGCAGTTCTTC
NA	TRBV18	TRBJ1-4	NA	CASSPPRGTNEKLFF	TGTGCCAGCTCACCACCAAGGGGGACTAATGAAAAACTGTTTTTT
NA	TRBV28	TRBJ1-2	TRBD1	CASSGGTVRGYTF	TGTGCCAGCAGTGGGGGGACAGTACGAGGCTACACCTTC